This T cell receptor beta chain emerged from a study of naive and memory T cell subsets. Study-wide results and limits: The power law exponent of TCR abundance differed between naive and memory cells. Expression changes during T cell differentiation may affect RNA-based TCR counts.

From the second PCR step, alpha and beta chains were amplified apart. This clonotype was seen ten or more times. Its matching antigen is unknown. V shed 4 bases and J shed 1 base, with 7 bases lying between them. The CDR3 runs 13 residues. Two oligonucleotides, mixed equimolar, formed the beta constant-region primer covering TRBC1 and TRBC2. Nested alpha and beta constant-region primers with the SP2 primer drove four PCR rounds on ligated cDNA. TCRdb itself ran the UMI-ligation and nested PCR reads through MiXCR, one entry per CDR3 protein. Of tens of thousands of distinct CDR3 sequences listed, roughly 9.2% are singletons.

The TCR originated in a human donor in good health. Sequencing was carried out using naive CD8+ T cells from blood. The J gene is TRBJ1-1, the V gene TRBV12-3 or TRBV12-4, with a possible D match to TRBD1 (6 bases). The chain's CDR3 is CASSWTANTEAFF. In DNA, the CDR3 is TGTGCCAGCAGTTGGACAGCGAACACTGAAGCTTTCTTT.